Following are 3 T cell receptor beta chains from one sample sequenced in a study of blood T cell repertoires in COVID-19. Only in-frame clones appear in the TCRdb table, and some are missing; sequencing was by immunoSEQ multiplex PCR. This sample has tens of thousands of clones; roughly 80% occur once, and the top ten carry 8.5% to 10%. Specimen: peripheral blood. The source is a human donor in a cohort sampled during active COVID-19.

The chain couples TRBV30 to TRBJ1-1, with D possibly TRBD1 on 6 matching bases. This CDR3 is built from 14 residues. Trimming pared 2 bases from V and 2 bases from J, leaving 12 bases between. Germline CDR1 and CDR2: GTSNPN and SVGIG (reference sequence). The CDR3 loop is CAWSLGQYNTEAFF. CDR3 DNA: TGTGCCTGGAGTTTAGGACAGTATAACACTGAAGCTTTCTTT.

The chain links TRBV11-2 to TRBJ2-6; a possible D gene is TRBD1 (5 bases). V was cut by 3 bases and J by 0 bases, with 12 bases left in between. CDR1 is SGHAT, CDR2 FQNNGV, per germline. This CDR3 spans 17 amino acids. CDR3 amino acids: CASSFNLGVSGANVLTF. CDR3 nucleotides: TGTGCCAGCAGCTTTAATTTAGGGGTCTCTGGGGCCAACGTCCTGACTTTC.

The chain couples TRBV5-1 to TRBJ1-1; 8 nucleotides align to TRBD1. V lost 3 bases, J lost 0 bases, and 4 bases stayed unmatched. The CDR3 sequence is 15 residues long. Germline V gene lookup returns CDR1 SGHRS and CDR2 YFSETQ. The CDR3 region is CASSSWTGLNTEAFF. The CDR3 nucleotides are TGCGCCAGCAGCTCTTGGACAGGGTTGAACACTGAAGCTTTCTTT.